This is a list of T cell receptor beta chains from one sample in a study of T cells in localized non-small cell lung cancer. The repertoire was sequenced with immunoSEQ multiplex PCR; TCRdb's copy has only in-frame clones and lacks some. The repertoire holds about 33,000 clones, with about nine tenths as singletons. The source material was peripheral blood, sampled before any cancer treatment. These TCRs come from a male donor older than 55 with stage III lung adenocarcinoma. The CDR3 runs from the conserved cysteine through the conserved F or W. Each record gives: D gene, clone size, CDR3 length, J gene, V gene, CDR3 protein, CDR3 DNA. A D gene is named only where the DNA matches it firmly. Not all rows give a size; the values are once, few, many and, for expanded clones, a class.

.	.	19	TRBJ2-3	TRBV30	CAWTRPGHGSVERTDTQYF	TGTGCCTGGACCAGGCCGGGACACGGTAGCGTGGAGAGGACAGATACGCAGTATTTT
.	.	13	TRBJ1-1	TRBV7-8	CASSLSGTPEAFF	TGTGCCAGCAGCTTAAGTGGGACGCCTGAAGCTTTCTTT
TRBD1	.	15	TRBJ1-1	TRBV7-9	CASSSYRGKNTEAFF	TGTGCCAGCAGCTCCTACAGGGGGAAGAACACTGAAGCTTTCTTT
.	.	11	TRBJ2-4	TRBV4-1	CASSQVNIQYF	TGCGCCAGCAGCCAAGTAAACATTCAGTACTTC
.	.	13	TRBJ1-5	TRBV11-2	CASSLNMNQPQHF	TGTGCCAGCAGCTTAAATATGAATCAGCCCCAGCATTTT
.	.	16	TRBJ2-5	TRBV4-1	CASSQVPAPRRETQYF	TGCGCCAGCAGCCAGGTGCCGGCCCCACGGCGGGAGACCCAGTACTTC
TRBD1	once	16	TRBJ2-2	TRBV2	CASQRQGARGTGELFF	TGTGCCAGCCAAAGACAGGGGGCGCGTGGCACCGGGGAGCTGTTTTTT
.	.	13	TRBJ2-5	TRBV7-8	CASSSVAQETQYF	TGTGCCAGCAGTTCGGTGGCCCAAGAGACCCAGTACTTC
TRBD1	.	13	TRBJ2-1	TRBV19	CARRTGTYNEQFF	TGTGCCAGGAGGACAGGGACCTACAATGAGCAGTTCTTC
.	few	17	TRBJ2-2	TRBV4-1	CASSQDEKDTYTGELFF	TGCGCCAGCAGCCAGGACGAGAAGGACACTTACACCGGGGAGCTGTTTTTT
.	.	13	TRBJ2-6	TRBV28	CASRGSGANVLTF	TGTGCCAGCAGGGGCTCTGGGGCCAACGTCCTGACTTTC
.	.	13	TRBJ1-3	TRBV27	CASSLYGGNTIYF	TGTGCCAGCAGTTTATATGGAGGAAACACCATATATTTT
.	.	16	TRBJ2-2	TRBV6-4	CASKALQGRGTGELFF	TGTGCCAGCAAGGCCTTACAGGGACGGGGCACCGGGGAGCTGTTTTTT
.	.	15	TRBJ2-7	TRBV6-5	CASSYEGPGPYEQYF	TGTGCCAGCAGTTACGAAGGCCCCGGTCCCTACGAGCAGTACTTC
TRBD1	.	15	TRBJ1-1	TRBV5-6	CASSLGQGVNTEAFF	TGTGCCAGCAGCTTGGGACAGGGGGTAAACACTGAAGCTTTCTTT
.	.	17	TRBJ2-3	TRBV19	CASSIKQSWQGEDTQYF	TGTGCCAGTAGTATTAAGCAGTCGTGGCAGGGAGAAGATACGCAGTATTTT
.	few	16	TRBJ1-1	TRBV9	CASSPRLYQMNTEAFF	TGTGCCAGCAGCCCCCGTCTATATCAAATGAACACTGAAGCTTTCTTT
TRBD2	.	14	TRBJ2-1	TRBV11-2	CASGAGGRYNEQFF	TGTGCCAGCGGAGCGGGGGGGCGGTACAATGAGCAGTTCTTC
TRBD1	.	14	TRBJ2-5	TRBV5-6	CASSLSGTGETQYF	TGTGCCAGCAGCTTGTCCGGGACAGGGGAGACCCAGTACTTC
.	.	15	TRBJ1-5	TRBV5-1	CASSPDGQGNQPQHF	TGCGCCAGCAGCCCCGACGGGCAGGGAAATCAGCCCCAGCATTTT
.	.	12	TRBJ2-7	TRBV4-2	CASSQGAYEQYF	TGTGCCAGCAGCCAGGGGGCCTACGAGCAGTACTTC
.	.	13	TRBJ2-1	TRBV27	CASSLSGGGEQFF	TGTGCCAGCAGTTTATCGGGAGGAGGCGAGCAGTTCTTC
.	once	12	TRBJ2-7	TRBV30	CAWSLQGGEQYF	TGTGCCTGGAGTCTACAGGGTGGGGAGCAGTACTTC
.	.	14	TRBJ2-3	TRBV28	CASSSGDSPDTQYF	TGTGCCAGCAGCTCCGGGGACTCCCCAGATACGCAGTATTTT
.	.	12	TRBJ2-1	TRBV30	CAWSYLEYEQFF	TGTGCCTGGAGCTACTTAGAATATGAGCAGTTCTTC
TRBD2	.	15	TRBJ2-3	TRBV4-1	CASSLGLAGTDTQYF	TGCGCCAGCAGCCTAGGACTAGCGGGCACAGATACGCAGTATTTT
.	few	15	TRBJ2-5	TRBV5-1	CASSLVAHYQETQYF	TGCGCCAGCAGCTTGGTGGCACATTACCAAGAGACCCAGTACTTC
.	.	16	TRBJ2-3	TRBV28	CASAHFKGQSTDTQYF	TGTGCCAGCGCCCACTTTAAGGGGCAAAGCACAGATACGCAGTATTTT
.	.	13	TRBJ2-7	TRBV9	CASSVGGTYEQYF	TGTGCCAGCAGCGTAGGGGGGACCTACGAGCAGTACTTC
.	.	17	TRBJ1-5	TRBV30	CAWSAVRGPYSNQPQHF	TGTGCCTGGAGTGCGGTCAGGGGCCCTTATAGCAATCAGCCCCAGCATTTT
.	.	14	TRBJ1-3	TRBV6-5	CASSYSSSVNTIYF	TGTGCCAGCAGTTACTCGTCGTCAGTAAACACCATATATTTT
TRBD1	.	12	TRBJ2-7	TRBV2	CASSLDRAEQYF	TGTGCCAGCAGCCTGGACAGGGCCGAGCAGTACTTC
.	.	15	TRBJ1-2	TRBV6-1	CASSEVAAVSYGYTF	TGTGCCAGCAGTGAAGTGGCAGCGGTATCCTATGGCTACACCTTC
.	.	14	TRBJ2-2	TRBV6-5	CASSYETETGELFF	TGTGCCAGCAGTTATGAGACAGAGACCGGGGAGCTGTTTTTT
.	once	14	TRBJ1-4	TRBV19	CASSSRQVDEKLFF	TGTGCCAGTAGTTCTCGACAGGTAGACGAAAAACTGTTTTTT
TRBD2	.	16	TRBJ2-7	TRBV6-5	CASSYSNPGRGNEQYF	TGTGCCAGCAGTTACTCGAATCCGGGGCGGGGGAACGAGCAGTACTTC
.	.	14	TRBJ2-5	TRBV5-5	CASSPLSAEETQYF	TGTGCCAGCAGCCCACTCTCGGCGGAAGAGACCCAGTACTTC
.	once	16	TRBJ2-7	TRBV21-1	CASSRSYRGTGDEQYF	TGTGCCAGCAGCAGGTCGTACAGGGGGACCGGGGACGAGCAGTACTTC
TRBD1	.	15	TRBJ1-1	TRBV6-6	CASSLMGQGNTEAFF	TGTGCCAGCAGTTTAATGGGACAGGGGAACACTGAAGCTTTCTTT
.	.	14	TRBJ2-2	TRBV7-9	CASSLGGQTGELFF	TGTGCCAGCAGCTTAGGGGGGCAGACCGGGGAGCTGTTTTTT